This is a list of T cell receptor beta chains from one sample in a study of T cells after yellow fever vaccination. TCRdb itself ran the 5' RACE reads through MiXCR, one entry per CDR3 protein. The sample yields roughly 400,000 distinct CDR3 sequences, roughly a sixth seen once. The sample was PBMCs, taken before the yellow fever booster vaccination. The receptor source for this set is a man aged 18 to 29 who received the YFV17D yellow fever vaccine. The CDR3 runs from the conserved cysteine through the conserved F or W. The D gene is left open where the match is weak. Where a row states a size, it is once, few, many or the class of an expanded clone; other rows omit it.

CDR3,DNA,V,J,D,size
CAWEVEGRFSPLHF,TGTGCCTGGGAGGTGGAAGGCCGTTTTTCACCCCTCCACTTT,TRBV30,TRBJ1-6,-,-
CASKAGARVNTQYF,TGTGCCAGCAAAGCGGGGGCGAGAGTGAATACGCAGTATTTT,TRBV12-3/TRBV12-4,TRBJ2-3,TRBD2,-
CASAGMGNEQFF,TGTGCCAGCGCAGGGATGGGGAATGAGCAGTTCTTC,TRBV5-8,TRBJ2-1,-,-
CASSSIQGYYGYTF,TGTGCCAGCAGTAGTATACAGGGCTACTATGGCTACACCTTC,TRBV12-3/TRBV12-4,TRBJ1-2,-,few
CASSMGSYEAFF,TGTGCCAGCAGTATGGGAAGTTATGAAGCTTTCTTT,TRBV11-2,TRBJ1-1,-,-
CASSLGEPYQETQYF,TGCGCCAGCAGCCTGGGGGAGCCGTACCAAGAGACCCAGTACTTC,TRBV5-1,TRBJ2-5,-,many
CASSQQAVDYGYTF,TGCGCCAGCAGCCAACAGGCGGTAGACTATGGCTACACCTTC,TRBV5-1,TRBJ1-2,-,-
CASSQGQGASPLHF,TGCGCCAGCAGCCAAGGCCAGGGGGCTTCACCCCTCCACTTT,TRBV4-1,TRBJ1-6,TRBD1,-
CASSLNGGGSEDTQYF,TGTGCCAGCAGCTTAAACGGTGGGGGTTCCGAAGATACGCAGTATTTT,TRBV7-2,TRBJ2-3,-,few
CASSYSGQASYEQYF,TGCGCCAGCAGTTACAGTGGACAGGCAAGTTACGAGCAGTACTTC,TRBV5-1,TRBJ2-7,TRBD1,many
CASSREYEQYF,TGTGCCAGCAGTCGGGAGTACGAGCAGTACTTC,TRBV7-9,TRBJ2-7,-,few
CASSPLVQGSSMNTEAFF,TGTGCCAGCTCACCATTGGTACAGGGGTCAAGTATGAACACTGAAGCTTTCTTT,TRBV18,TRBJ1-1,TRBD1,once
CASRSWRTQNTEAFF,TGTGCCAGCAGAAGTTGGAGGACCCAAAACACTGAAGCTTTCTTT,TRBV27,TRBJ1-1,-,-
CSAREVTGGYEQYF,TGCAGTGCTAGAGAAGTGACAGGGGGCTACGAGCAGTACTTC,TRBV20-1,TRBJ2-7,TRBD1,-
CASSLVWFSQETQYF,TGTGCCAGCAGCTTAGTTTGGTTCAGCCAAGAGACCCAGTACTTC,TRBV7-2,TRBJ2-5,-,-
CASSSDSVTDTQYF,TGCGCCAGCAGCTCCGACAGTGTCACAGATACGCAGTATTTT,TRBV5-1,TRBJ2-3,-,few
CATSSTTGAYNEQFF,TGTGCCACCAGCAGCACGACAGGGGCCTACAATGAGCAGTTCTTC,TRBV15,TRBJ2-1,TRBD1,few
CSTLSGTAYNEQFF,TGCAGCACCTTGTCCGGGACAGCCTACAATGAGCAGTTCTTC,TRBV29-1,TRBJ2-1,TRBD1,-
CASSQDRGPVPQFF,TGCGCCAGCAGCCAAGATAGAGGCCCCGTCCCGCAGTTCTTC,TRBV4-3,TRBJ2-1,-,few
CSVALAGGETQYF,TGCAGCGTTGCCCTAGCGGGGGGAGAGACCCAGTACTTC,TRBV29-1,TRBJ2-5,TRBD2,-
CSAEAGTTNEKLFF,TGCAGCGCCGAGGCCGGGACCACTAATGAAAAACTGTTTTTT,TRBV29-1,TRBJ1-4,-,-
CASSPQGEAYNEQFF,TGTGCCAGCAGCCCTCAGGGGGAGGCCTACAATGAGCAGTTCTTC,TRBV7-9,TRBJ2-1,-,few
CASSDIWGAEAFF,TGTGCCAGCAGTGACATATGGGGCGCTGAAGCTTTCTTT,TRBV6-4,TRBJ1-1,-,few
CASSVDHRTGTGYTF,TGTGCCAGCAGCGTAGACCATCGGACAGGGACTGGCTACACCTTC,TRBV9,TRBJ1-2,TRBD1,-
CASTLQVSSGANVLTF,TGTGCCAGCACCTTACAGGTCAGCTCTGGGGCCAACGTCCTGACTTTC,TRBV5-5,TRBJ2-6,-,-
CASSPQRGESYEQYF,TGTGCCAGCAGCCCGCAGCGGGGGGAGTCCTACGAGCAGTACTTC,TRBV4-2,TRBJ2-7,TRBD2,-
CASSESGGHTGELFF,TGTGCCAGCAGTGAATCGGGGGGGCACACCGGGGAGCTGTTTTTT,TRBV2,TRBJ2-2,TRBD2,-
CASSYQSSGANVLTF,TGCGCCAGCAGCTACCAGAGCTCTGGGGCCAACGTCCTGACTTTC,TRBV5-1,TRBJ2-6,-,few
CASSLRGRQGHEKLFF,TGTGCCAGCAGCCTACGTGGTCGGCAGGGACACGAAAAACTGTTTTTT,TRBV11-2,TRBJ1-4,-,-
CASSAGTGAVNIQYF,TGTGCCAGCAGCGCGGGGACAGGGGCCGTAAACATTCAGTACTTC,TRBV7-3,TRBJ2-4,TRBD1,few
CASSPRGLLNTEAFF,TGTGCCAGCAGTCCCCGGGGGCTCCTGAACACTGAAGCTTTCTTT,TRBV6-2/TRBV6-3,TRBJ1-1,-,few
CASSERAPGSPSGYTF,TGTGCCAGCAGCGAGAGGGCCCCCGGGAGCCCCAGTGGCTACACCTTC,TRBV9,TRBJ1-2,-,-
CASSLADEKLFF,TGTGCCAGCAGCTTAGCCGATGAAAAACTGTTTTTT,TRBV7-9,TRBJ1-4,-,few
CASSQEGLHTDTQYF,TGCGCCAGCAGCCAAGAGGGACTTCACACAGATACGCAGTATTTT,TRBV4-3,TRBJ2-3,-,few
CASSLGGAGSETQYF,TGCGCCAGCAGCTTGGGGGGGGCCGGGTCGGAGACCCAGTACTTC,TRBV5-1,TRBJ2-5,-,-
CASSSGDAETQYF,TGTGCCAGCAGCTCGGGGGATGCGGAGACCCAGTACTTC,TRBV5-5,TRBJ2-5,-,few
CASSLVEEDTQYF,TGTGCCAGCAGCTTAGTGGAGGAAGATACGCAGTATTTT,TRBV7-9,TRBJ2-3,-,-
CASSWGLHNEQFF,TGTGCCAGCAGCTGGGGATTACACAATGAGCAGTTCTTC,TRBV7-3,TRBJ2-1,-,many
CASSFSSYTDTQYF,TGTGCCAGCAGTTTTAGTAGTTACACAGATACGCAGTATTTT,TRBV12-3/TRBV12-4,TRBJ2-3,-,-
CASSLRQGGWNEQFF,TGCGCCAGCAGCTTGAGGCAGGGCGGGTGGAATGAGCAGTTCTTC,TRBV5-1,TRBJ2-1,-,few
CATYGSLGTDTQYF,TGTGCCACTTACGGCTCCCTTGGCACAGATACGCAGTATTTT,TRBV6-2/TRBV6-3,TRBJ2-3,-,few